The present T cell receptor (beta chain) was sequenced within a study of vaccination effects on CD4 cells after COVID-19. Study-wide findings and caveats: The study enrolled few convalescent patients and sampled no early post-infection timepoints. Only a single clone (1 of 255 vaccine-induced clones in healthy vaccinees) cross-reacted with common cold coronaviruses.

There are a few counts of this clone. Its antigen remains unknown. With V trimmed by 9 bases and J by 7 bases, 9 bases remained unmatched. This CDR3 spans 14 amino acids. The germline V gene encodes CDR1 LGHDT and CDR2 YNNKEL (reference sequence). Before sequencing, viral peptide pools were used by the ViraFEST assay to expand antigen-specific CD4+ T cells. Having been cultured for roughly 9 days, the cells underwent CD4+ T cell isolation. Absence of prior SARS-CoV-2 infection characterized the vaccine recipients, who showed negative nucleocapsid antibodies. Measured with immunoSEQ multiplex PCR; TCRdb has only the in-frame clones, and not every one. The sample carries some 20,000 clones, around 70% recorded once.

This chain links TRBV3-1 (or the pseudogene TRBV3-2) with TRBJ2-1, with TRBD1 matching 10 bases. The origin of this receptor is a human donor who received a COVID-19 vaccine. This specimen consisted of CD4+ T cells from PBMCs cultured with HCoV-229E spike peptides, obtained before COVID-19 vaccination. This chain's CDR3 is CASGVGQGRNEQFF. The CDR3 nucleotides read TGTGCCAGTGGAGTGGGACAGGGGAGGAATGAGCAGTTCTTC.